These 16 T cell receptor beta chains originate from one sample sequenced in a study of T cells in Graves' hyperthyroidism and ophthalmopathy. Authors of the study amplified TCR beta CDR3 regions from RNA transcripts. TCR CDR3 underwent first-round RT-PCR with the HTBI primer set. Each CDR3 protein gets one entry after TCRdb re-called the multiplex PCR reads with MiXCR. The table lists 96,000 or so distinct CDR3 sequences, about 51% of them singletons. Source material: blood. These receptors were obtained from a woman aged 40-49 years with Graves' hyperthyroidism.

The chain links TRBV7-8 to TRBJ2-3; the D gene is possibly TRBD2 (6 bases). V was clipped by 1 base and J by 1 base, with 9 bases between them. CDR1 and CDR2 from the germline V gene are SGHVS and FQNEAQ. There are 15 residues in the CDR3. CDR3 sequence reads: CASSLGSSGTDTQYF. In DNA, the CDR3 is TGTGCCAGCAGCTTAGGATCTAGCGGCACAGATACGCAGTATTTT.

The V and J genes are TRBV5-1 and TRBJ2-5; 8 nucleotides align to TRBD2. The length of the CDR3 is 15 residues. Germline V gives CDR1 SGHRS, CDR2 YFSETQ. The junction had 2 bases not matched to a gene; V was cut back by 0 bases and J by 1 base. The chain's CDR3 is CASSLATSGQETQYF. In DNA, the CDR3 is TGCGCCAGCAGCTTGGCCACTAGCGGCCAAGAGACCCAGTACTTC.

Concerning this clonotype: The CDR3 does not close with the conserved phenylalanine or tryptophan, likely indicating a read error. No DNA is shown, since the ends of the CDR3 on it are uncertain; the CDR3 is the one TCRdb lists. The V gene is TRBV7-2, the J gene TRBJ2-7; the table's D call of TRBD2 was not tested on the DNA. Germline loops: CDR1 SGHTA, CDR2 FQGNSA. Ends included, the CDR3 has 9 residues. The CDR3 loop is CASSFRLAG.

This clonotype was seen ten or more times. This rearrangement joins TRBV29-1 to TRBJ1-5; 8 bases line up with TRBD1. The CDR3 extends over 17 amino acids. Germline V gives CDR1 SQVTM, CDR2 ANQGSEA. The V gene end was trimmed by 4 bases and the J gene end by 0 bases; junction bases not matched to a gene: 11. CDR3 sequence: CSVAPCRGLHSNQPQHF. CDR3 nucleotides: TGCAGCGTTGCCCCGTGCAGGGGGCTTCATAGCAATCAGCCCCAGCATTTT.

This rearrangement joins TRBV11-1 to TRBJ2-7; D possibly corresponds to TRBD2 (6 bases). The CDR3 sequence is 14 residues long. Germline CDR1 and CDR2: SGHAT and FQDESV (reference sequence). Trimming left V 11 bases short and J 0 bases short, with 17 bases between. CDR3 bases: TGTGCCTGGAGTAGGGGAGGCACCTCCTACGAGCAGTACTTC. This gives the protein CAWSRGGTSYEQYF.

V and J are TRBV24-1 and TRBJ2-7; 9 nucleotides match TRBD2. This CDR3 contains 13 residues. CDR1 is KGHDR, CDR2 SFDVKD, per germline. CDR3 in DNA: TGTGCTCCAGCGCGACTAGCGGCCTACGAGCAGTACTTC. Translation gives CAPARLAAYEQYF.

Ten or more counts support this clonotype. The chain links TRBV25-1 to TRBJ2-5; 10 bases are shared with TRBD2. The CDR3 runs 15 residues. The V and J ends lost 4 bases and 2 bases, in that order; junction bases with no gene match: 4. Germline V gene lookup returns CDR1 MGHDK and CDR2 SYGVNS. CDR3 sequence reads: CASSAGLAVQETQYF. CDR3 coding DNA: TGTGCCAGCAGTGCCGGACTAGCGGTTCAAGAGACCCAGTACTTC.

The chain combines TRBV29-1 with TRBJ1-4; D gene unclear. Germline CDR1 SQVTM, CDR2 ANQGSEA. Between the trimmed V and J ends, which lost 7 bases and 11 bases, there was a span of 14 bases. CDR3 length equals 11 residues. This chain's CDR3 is CSAQIGRKLFF. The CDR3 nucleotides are TGCAGCGCCCAGATAGGCCGGAAACTGTTTTTT.

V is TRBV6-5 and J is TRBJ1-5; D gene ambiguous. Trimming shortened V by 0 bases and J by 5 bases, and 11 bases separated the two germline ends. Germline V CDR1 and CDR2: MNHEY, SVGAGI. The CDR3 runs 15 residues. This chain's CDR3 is CASSYSSEADQPQHF. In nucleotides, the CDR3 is TGTGCCAGCAGTTACTCGTCGGAGGCGGATCAGCCCCAGCATTTT.

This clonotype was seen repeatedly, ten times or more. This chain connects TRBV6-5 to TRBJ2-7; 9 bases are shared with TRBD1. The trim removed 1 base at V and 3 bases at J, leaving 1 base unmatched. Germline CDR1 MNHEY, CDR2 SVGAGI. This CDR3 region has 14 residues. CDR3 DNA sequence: TGTGCCAGCAGTTACTGGGGACAGGGCTACGAGCAGTACTTC. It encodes CASSYWGQGYEQYF.

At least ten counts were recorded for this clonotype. The CDR3 coding sequence is TGTGCCAGCACCACTTCAACTAGCGGAGGGGAGACCCAGTACTTC. Its protein is CASTTSTSGGETQYF. This chain links TRBV7-2 with TRBJ2-5; 8 positions match TRBD2. The germline V gene encodes CDR1 SGHTA and CDR2 FQGNSA. CDR3 length: 15 residues. J was trimmed by 5 bases and V by 7 bases; bases with no gene match: 12.

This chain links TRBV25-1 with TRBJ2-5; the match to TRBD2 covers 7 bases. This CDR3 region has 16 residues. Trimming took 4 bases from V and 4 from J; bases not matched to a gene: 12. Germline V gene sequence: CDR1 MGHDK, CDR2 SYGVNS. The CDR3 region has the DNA TGTGCCAGCAGTGCTAGGGCGGGAGTGACGTTAGAGACCCAGTACTTC. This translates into CASSARAGVTLETQYF. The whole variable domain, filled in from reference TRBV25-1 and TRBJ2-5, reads EADIYQTPRYLVIGTGKKITLECSQTMGHDKMYWYQQDPGMELHLIHYSYGVNSTEKGDLSSESTVSRIRTEHFPLTLESARPSHTSQYLCASSARAGVTLETQYFGPGTRLLVL.

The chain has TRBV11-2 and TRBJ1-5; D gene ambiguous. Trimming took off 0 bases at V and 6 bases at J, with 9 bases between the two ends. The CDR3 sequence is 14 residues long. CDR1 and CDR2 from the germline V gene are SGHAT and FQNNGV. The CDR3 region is CASSLEGWSQPQHF. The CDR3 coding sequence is TGTGCCAGCAGCTTAGAGGGGTGGTCTCAGCCCCAGCATTTT.

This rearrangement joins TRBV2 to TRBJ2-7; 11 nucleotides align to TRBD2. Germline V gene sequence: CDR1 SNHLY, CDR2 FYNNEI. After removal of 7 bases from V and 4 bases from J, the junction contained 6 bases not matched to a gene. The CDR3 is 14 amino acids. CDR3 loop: CASNRLAGMYEQYF. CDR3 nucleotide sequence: TGTGCCAGCAATCGACTAGCGGGGATGTACGAGCAGTACTTC.

For the CDR3, the DNA is TGTGCCATCAGTCCAGGGGGACTGAACACCATATATTTT. This translates into CAISPGGLNTIYF. V gene TRBV10-3 combines with J gene TRBJ1-3; 7 bases match TRBD1. The V and J ends lost 5 bases and 7 bases, in that order; junction bases with no gene match: 5. CDR3 length: 13 residues. CDR1 is ENHRY, CDR2 SYGVKD, per germline.

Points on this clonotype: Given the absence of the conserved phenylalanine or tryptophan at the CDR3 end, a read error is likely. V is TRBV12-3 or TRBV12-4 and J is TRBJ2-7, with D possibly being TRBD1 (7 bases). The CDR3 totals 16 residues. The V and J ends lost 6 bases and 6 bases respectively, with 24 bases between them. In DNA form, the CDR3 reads TGTGCCAGCAGCCCCGCCGCGGGGACAGCGGGCAGCGAGCAGTACCTC. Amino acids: CASSPAAGTAGSEQYL.